A single sample is the source of the 19 T cell receptor beta chains below, sequenced in a study of T cell responses to AZD1222 COVID-19 vaccine. Profiling relied on immunoSEQ multiplex PCR, and the TCRdb table lists in-frame clones only, not all of them. The table includes about 150,000 clones, 70% to 90% detected once. The sample was peripheral blood, taken on day 0 of MenACWY control vaccination. The receptors shown here come from an adult in good health.

A single count supports this clone. V is TRBV4-1 and J is TRBJ1-2, with TRBD1 matching over 7 bases. The CDR3 contains 14 residues. The germline CDR1 and CDR2 sequences are MGHRA and YSYEKL. Trimming took 4 bases from V and 8 from J; bases not matched to a gene: 10. The CDR3 nucleotides are TGCGCCAGCAGCCCCGATTCCGGGACAGTCGGCTACACCTTC. It translates to CASSPDSGTVGYTF.

The genes are TRBV6-1 and TRBJ1-2; D may be TRBD1 (5 bases). V was shortened by 3 bases and J by 2 bases, with 16 bases between the two germline ends. This CDR3 has 16 residues. Germline lookup yields CDR1 MNHNS and CDR2 SASEGT. CDR3 in DNA: TGTGCCAGCAGTGACCCCGAAGGTGGGGGAAACTATGGCTACACCTTC. Amino acids: CASSDPEGGGNYGYTF.

This chain links TRBV6-6 with TRBJ1-5, with unresolved D. Germline CDR1 and CDR2: MNHNY and SVGAGI (reference sequence). The CDR3 spans 13 residues. V was shortened by 8 bases and J by 7 bases, with 15 bases between the two germline ends. The CDR3, as DNA: TGTGCCAGCGGTACTGTAAGTGGACAGCCCCAGCATTTT. This sequence encodes CASGTVSGQPQHF.

The chain has TRBV7-9 and TRBJ2-7; D perhaps matches TRBD2 (5 bases). Germline CDR1 and CDR2: SEHNR and FQNEAQ (reference sequence). CDR3 length: 14 residues. V lost 1 base, J lost 3 bases, and 10 bases lay in between. The CDR3: CASSLGHRDYEQYF. In nucleotides, the CDR3 is TGTGCCAGCAGCTTAGGTCACCGGGACTACGAGCAGTACTTC. Based on the CDR3 plus reference TRBV7-9 and TRBJ2-7, the full variable domain is DTGVSQNPRHKITKRGQNVTFRCDPISEHNRLYWYRQTLGQGPEFLTYFQNEAQLEKSRLLSDRFSAERPKGSFSTLEIQRTEQGDSAMYLCASSLGHRDYEQYFGPGTRLTVT.

This rearrangement joins TRBV7-2 to TRBJ2-7; a possible D gene is TRBD2 (6 bases). Per germline, CDR1 SGHTA and CDR2 FQGNSA. Trimming left V 5 bases short and J 0 bases short, with 11 bases between. CDR3 size: 14 residues. The CDR3 nucleotides read TGTGCCAGCAGCCCAACTAGCATCTCCTACGAGCAGTACTTC. Translating gives CASSPTSISYEQYF.

The chain is built from TRBV18 and TRBJ2-5; 8 nucleotides agree with TRBD2. Losses at the gene ends were 2 bases for V and 5 bases for J; bases not matched to a gene: 13. From germline, CDR1 is KGHSH and CDR2 LQKENI. The CDR3 consists of 17 residues. The CDR3: CASSPNRPGGPGETQYF. DNA of the CDR3: TGTGCCAGCTCACCAAATAGGCCGGGAGGGCCTGGTGAGACCCAGTACTTC.

The chain has TRBV7-2 and TRBJ1-2; no firm D call. The CDR3 sequence is 14 residues long. V was shortened by 6 bases and J by 5 bases, with 16 bases between the two germline ends. The germline V gene encodes CDR1 SGHTA and CDR2 FQGNSA. CDR3 amino acids: CASRAAIRMYGYTF. The CDR3 DNA sequence: TGTGCCAGCAGGGCGGCTATACGTATGTATGGCTACACCTTC.

The chain carries TRBV4-3 and TRBJ1-3, with D possibly TRBD1 on 5 matching bases. Trimming stripped 0 bases from V and 4 bases from J, with 13 bases between. This CDR3 has 16 residues. The germline V gene has CDR1 LGHNA and CDR2 YSLEER. The DNA of the CDR3 is TGCGCCAGCAGCCAAGATTCTGCAGGGTCAGGAAACACCATATATTTT. Protein sequence: CASSQDSAGSGNTIYF.

This clone has a handful of counts. This chain connects TRBV5-1 to TRBJ2-7; TRBD2 matches 12 bases. J gave up 6 bases and V 3 bases, and 19 bases lay outside the gene matches. This CDR3 contains 19 residues. CDR1 SGHRS and CDR2 YFSETQ come from the germline V gene. This chain's CDR3 is CASSWSIRLAGESRGEQYF. The CDR3 DNA is TGCGCCAGCAGCTGGAGCATAAGACTAGCGGGAGAGTCACGGGGCGAGCAGTACTTC.

This sequence joins TRBV27 and TRBJ1-4; a weak D match, TRBD1 (6 bases). The CDR3 length is 15 residues. Germline CDR1 and CDR2: MNHEY and SMNVEV (reference sequence). V gave up 6 bases and J gave up 7 bases, with 18 bases separating them. CDR3 sequence reads: CASRPTLGGGEKLFF. DNA of the CDR3: TGTGCCAGCAGACCTACCCTGGGGGGCGGTGAAAAACTGTTTTTT.

This chain connects TRBV6-1 to TRBJ1-2, with D possibly being TRBD1 (6 bases). The CDR3 extends over 14 amino acids. Trimming cost V 3 bases and J 6 bases, with 14 bases left between them. Per the germline V gene, CDR1 is MNHNS and CDR2 is SASEGT. This CDR3 is CASSDRGLGNGYTF. Here the CDR3 DNA reads TGTGCCAGCAGTGACAGGGGATTGGGTAATGGCTACACCTTC.

This clone was counted once. The chain is built from TRBV7-6 and TRBJ1-1; D possibly corresponds to TRBD1 (5 bases). The V gene's germline CDR1 is SGHVS and CDR2 FNYEAQ. There are 15 residues in the CDR3. The V end was cut by 5 bases, the J end by 3 bases, with 16 bases between. In DNA, the CDR3 is TGTGCCAGCAGCCCCGAGTCCTGGGGGGACACTGAAGCTTTCTTT. It specifies CASSPESWGDTEAFF.

This chain links TRBV5-6 with TRBJ1-6; possibly TRBD1 for D (5 bases). The V and J ends lost 5 bases and 2 bases respectively, with 14 bases between them. CDR1 SGHDT and CDR2 YYEEEE come from the germline V gene. The CDR3 sequence is 16 residues long. For the CDR3, the DNA is TGTGCCAGCAGGTACGGACACGCCGCCTATAATTCACCCCTCCACTTT. It yields the protein CASRYGHAAYNSPLHF.

The CDR3 sequence: CASSSLTGHEQYF. DNA of the CDR3: TGTGCCAGCAGCTCATTGACAGGCCACGAGCAGTACTTC. The chain is built from TRBV5-4 and TRBJ2-7, with a weak D call TRBD1 (6 bases). The germline V gene has CDR1 SGHNT and CDR2 YYREEE (reference sequence). The CDR3 runs to 13 residues. Trimming took 3 bases from V and 5 from J, leaving 12 bases between them.

This CDR3 reads CASSLALAGEVYEQYF. Written as DNA, the CDR3 is TGCGCCAGCAGCTTGGCTCTAGCGGGAGAAGTCTACGAGCAGTACTTC. The rearrangement links TRBV5-1 to TRBJ2-7; 10 positions agree with TRBD2. The CDR3 is made up of 16 amino acids. CDR1 and CDR2 from the germline V gene are SGHRS and YFSETQ. The V segment lost 0 bases and the J segment 3 bases; nucleotides outside the gene matches: 6.

This clone was detected only a few times. This sequence joins TRBV19 and TRBJ1-6, with D unresolved. This CDR3 spans 14 amino acids. V was clipped by 6 bases and J by 10 bases, with 16 bases between them. Per the germline V gene, CDR1 is LNHDA and CDR2 is SQIVND (reference sequence). CDR3 DNA sequence: TGTGCCAGTAGGGATGGTCATACTATGTCACCCCTCCACTTT. Translated: CASRDGHTMSPLHF.

The V and J genes are TRBV6-5 and TRBJ2-5, with TRBD1 identical over 8 bases. The germline CDR1 and CDR2 sequences are MNHEY and SVGAGI. V lost 6 bases, J lost 4 bases, and 7 bases stayed unmatched. This CDR3 has 14 amino acids. DNA of the CDR3: TGTGCCAGCAGGGCAAGACAGGGGATAGAGACCCAGTACTTC. Residues: CASRARQGIETQYF.

The V gene is TRBV7-8, the J gene TRBJ2-7, with a weak D call TRBD1 (6 bases). The CDR3 is made up of 13 amino acids. Germline V gene data show CDR1 as SGHVS and CDR2 as FQNEAQ. The V end lost 3 bases, the J end lost 4 bases, and 10 bases lay between the germline ends. CDR3 region: CASSFRQEYEQYF. CDR3 in DNA: TGTGCCAGCAGCTTTAGACAGGAATACGAGCAGTACTTC.

Only a few counts were recorded for this clone. This chain's CDR3 is CASSVGGNSNQPQHF. The CDR3 DNA sequence: TGTGCCAGCAGCGTTGGGGGCAATAGCAATCAGCCCCAGCATTTT. The V and J genes are TRBV6-5 and TRBJ1-5; D is perhaps TRBD1 (6 bases). V was trimmed by 6 bases and J by 0 bases, leaving 12 bases between them. This CDR3 contains 15 residues. Germline V lookup: CDR1 MNHEY, CDR2 SVGAGI.